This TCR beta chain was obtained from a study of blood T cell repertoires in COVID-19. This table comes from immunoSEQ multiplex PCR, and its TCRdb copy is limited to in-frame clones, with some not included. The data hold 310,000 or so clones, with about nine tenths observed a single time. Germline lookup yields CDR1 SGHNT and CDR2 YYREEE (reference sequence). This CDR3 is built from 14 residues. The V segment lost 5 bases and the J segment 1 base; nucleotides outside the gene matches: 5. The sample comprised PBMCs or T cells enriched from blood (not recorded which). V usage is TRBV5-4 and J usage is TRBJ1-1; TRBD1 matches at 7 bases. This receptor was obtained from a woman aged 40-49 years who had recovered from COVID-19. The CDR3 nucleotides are TGTGCCAGCAGGGGTCAGGGGGGGAACACTGAAGCTTTCTTT. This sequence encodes CASRGQGGNTEAFF.